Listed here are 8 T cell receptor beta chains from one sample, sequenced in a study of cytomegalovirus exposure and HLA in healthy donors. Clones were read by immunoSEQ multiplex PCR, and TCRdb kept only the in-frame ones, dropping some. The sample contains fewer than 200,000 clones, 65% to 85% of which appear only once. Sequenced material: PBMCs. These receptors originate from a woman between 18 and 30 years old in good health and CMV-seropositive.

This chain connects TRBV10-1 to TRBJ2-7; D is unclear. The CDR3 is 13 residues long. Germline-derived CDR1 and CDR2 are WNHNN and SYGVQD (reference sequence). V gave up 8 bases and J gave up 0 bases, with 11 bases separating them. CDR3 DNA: TGCGCCAGCGGGCCGGCCTACTCCTACGAGCAGTACTTC. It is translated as CASGPAYSYEQYF.

As DNA, the CDR3 is TGTGCCAGCAGTGGACTAGCTCAGAACACCGGGGAGCTGTTTTTT. Its translation is CASSGLAQNTGELFF. The chain carries TRBV2 and TRBJ2-2, with TRBD2 matching over 7 bases. From germline, CDR1 is SNHLY and CDR2 FYNNEI. V gave up 4 bases and J gave up 1 base; unmatched junction bases: 3. The CDR3 has 15 amino acids.

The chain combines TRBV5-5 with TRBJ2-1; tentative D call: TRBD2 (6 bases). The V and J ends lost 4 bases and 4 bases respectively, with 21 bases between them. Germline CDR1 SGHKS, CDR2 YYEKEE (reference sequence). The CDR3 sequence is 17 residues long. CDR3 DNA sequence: TGTGCCAGCAGCCCCACCGAATTTAGCGGACCGTACAATGAGCAGTTCTTC. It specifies CASSPTEFSGPYNEQFF.

The CDR3 DNA is TGTGCTAGTGGTTTAGAATGGTCCGGGAGCAATCAGCCCCAGCATTTT. Protein sequence: CASGLEWSGSNQPQHF. V gene TRBV12-5 combines with J gene TRBJ1-5; D not resolved. The CDR3 runs to 16 residues. Trimming removed 3 bases at V and 1 base at J, with 13 bases between. Per the germline V gene, CDR1 is LGHNT and CDR2 is FRNRAP.

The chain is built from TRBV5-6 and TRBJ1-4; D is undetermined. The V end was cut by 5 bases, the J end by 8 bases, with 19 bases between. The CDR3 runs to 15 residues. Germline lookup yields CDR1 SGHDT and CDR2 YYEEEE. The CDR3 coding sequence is TGTGCCAGCAGTATACGGGAATCCGGTTCGGAAAAACTGTTTTTT. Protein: CASSIRESGSEKLFF. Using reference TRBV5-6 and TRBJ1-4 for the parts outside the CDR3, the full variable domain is DAGVTQSPTHLIKTRGQQVTLRCSPKSGHDTVSWYQQALGQGPQFIFQYYEEEERQRGNFPDRFSGHQFPNYSSELNVNALLLGDSALYLCASSIRESGSEKLFFGSGTQLSVL.

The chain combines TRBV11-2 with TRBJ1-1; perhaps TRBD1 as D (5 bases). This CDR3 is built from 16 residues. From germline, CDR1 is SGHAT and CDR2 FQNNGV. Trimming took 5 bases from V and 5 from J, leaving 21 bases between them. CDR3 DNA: TGTGCCAGCAGCACAGGAGGGGTCGGGTTCGGAACTGAAGCTTTCTTT. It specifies CASSTGGVGFGTEAFF.

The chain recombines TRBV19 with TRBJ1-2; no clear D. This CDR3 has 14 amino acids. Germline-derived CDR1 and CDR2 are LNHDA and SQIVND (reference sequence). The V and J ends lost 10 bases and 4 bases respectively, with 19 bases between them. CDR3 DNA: TGTGCCACCTCGGCGGGGAATTCCTTCTATGGCTACACCTTC. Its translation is CATSAGNSFYGYTF.

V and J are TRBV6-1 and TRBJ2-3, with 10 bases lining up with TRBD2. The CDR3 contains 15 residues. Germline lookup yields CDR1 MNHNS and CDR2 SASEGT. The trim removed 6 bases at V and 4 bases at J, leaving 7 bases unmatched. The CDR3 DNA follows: TGTGCCAGCAGGGGAGAGCGGGGGGGCGCAGATACGCAGTATTTT. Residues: CASRGERGGADTQYF.